Shown below are 7 T cell receptor beta chains from a single sample sequenced in a study of monozygotic twins with inflammatory bowel disease. TCRdb reprocessed the 5' RACE reads and keeps a single row for each CDR3 protein, giving no DNA. Its listing shows approximately 210,000 distinct CDR3 sequences. Sequenced: blood. Receptors originate from a human donor with ulcerative colitis or Crohn's disease, or a healthy co-twin of an affected twin (not recorded which).

The genes are TRBV7-6 and TRBJ2-1; the TCRdb D gene call, TRBD1, has no DNA to confirm it. CDR1 is SGHVS, CDR2 FNYEAQ, per germline. The CDR3 loop spans 16 amino acids. CDR3 sequence reads: CASSLGAWSSYNEQFF.

The chain links TRBV7-9 to TRBJ2-1; TCRdb lists TRBD2, though no DNA is available to test this call. The V gene's germline CDR1 is SEHNR and CDR2 FQNEAQ (reference sequence). CDR3 length: 16 residues. The CDR3 loop is CASSTPGLPVRNEQFF.

This chain joins TRBV7-2 and TRBJ2-7. Germline assignment: CDR1 SGHTA and CDR2 FQGNSA. This CDR3 has 14 amino acids. Here the CDR3 reads CASSFTGPLIEQYF.

The chain carries TRBV4-1 and TRBJ2-7; the D gene TCRdb calls, TRBD2, cannot be checked with no DNA. Germline V lookup: CDR1 MGHRA, CDR2 YSYEKL. The CDR3 is made up of 17 amino acids. CDR3: CASSQEPAGGYSYEQYF.

This chain joins TRBV5-1 and TRBJ1-6; the TCRdb D gene call, TRBD1, has no DNA to confirm it. Per germline, CDR1 SGHRS and CDR2 YFSETQ. CDR3 length: 15 residues. CDR3 sequence: CASSLVPGEASPLHF.

This rearrangement joins TRBV28 to TRBJ1-1. The CDR3 is made up of 12 amino acids. Looked up from germline, CDR1 is MDHEN and CDR2 is SYDVKM. This chain's CDR3 is CASSRSGTEAFF.

This chain links TRBV5-1 with TRBJ1-2. CDR3 length equals 14 residues. Per germline, CDR1 SGHRS and CDR2 YFSETQ. CDR3 protein: CASSLESANYGYTF.